These 4 T cell receptor beta chains were sequenced from one sample in a study of shared clonotypes between healthy human individuals. Assay: immunoSEQ multiplex PCR; the TCRdb copy retains only in-frame clones and omits some. The data contain 2 million to 3 million clones, more than 80% of them singletons. Sequencing was performed on naive CD4+ T cells sorted from blood. The subset was: CD45RA+ positively selected. These receptors came from a young man in good health.

The chain couples TRBV5-1 to TRBJ1-1; TRBD1 is a possible D gene (5 bases). The CDR3 contains 17 residues. V dropped 0 bases and J dropped 0 bases, with 15 bases sitting between them. From germline, CDR1 is SGHRS and CDR2 YFSETQ. Here the CDR3 reads CASSLAVQGLMNTEAFF. CDR3 in DNA: TGCGCCAGCAGCTTGGCGGTTCAGGGACTGATGAACACTGAAGCTTTCTTT.

The CDR3 sequence: CSALARNEQFF. In nucleotides, the CDR3 is TGCAGTGCCCTCGCTAGGAACGAGCAGTTCTTC. The rearrangement links TRBV20-1 to TRBJ2-1; D is unclear. V was trimmed by 6 bases and J by 10 bases, leaving 13 bases between them. The CDR3 sequence is 11 residues long. Germline V gives CDR1 DFQATT, CDR2 SNEGSKA (reference sequence).

The rearrangement uses TRBV6-5 and TRBJ1-5; 8 bases are shared with TRBD1. Germline V gene data show CDR1 as MNHEY and CDR2 as SVGAGI. The J segment lost 5 bases and the V segment lost 4 bases, leaving 7 bases of the junction unmatched. The CDR3 is 15 residues long. CDR3 bases: TGTGCCAGCAGTTCGGACAGGGTACGGGATCAGCCCCAGCATTTT. Amino acids: CASSSDRVRDQPQHF.

The genes are TRBV6-1 and TRBJ2-5; possibly TRBD1 for D (6 bases). Germline V gene lookup returns CDR1 MNHNS and CDR2 SASEGT. V was pared by 6 bases and J by 5 bases, with 16 bases between. The CDR3 length is 14 residues. DNA of the CDR3: TGTGCCAGCAGCCTTACAGGGTTAGGGGAGACCCAGTACTTC. It specifies CASSLTGLGETQYF.